This entry concerns a single T cell receptor (beta chain). Its specificity is unknown. These data come from a study of shared clonotypes between healthy human individuals. Once extracted for a subset, genomic DNA was divided evenly among several immunoSEQ plates. The sorted-subset replicate PCRs were given around 200 ng DNA, which is tens of thousands of T cell genomes. Repertoires were generated with immunoSEQ multiplex PCR, while TCRdb's copy carries only in-frame clones and drops some. The profile shows over a million clones, around 74% of them singletons. Findings of the study overall: Sharing across four donors was highest in naive CD4 (roughly 5%) and lowest in memory CD8 (approximately 0.4%). The small donor group covered limited genetic and exposure diversity.

The ends were cut back, 6 bases at V and 3 bases at J, with 12 bases in the middle. Germline CDR1 is MNHEY and CDR2 is SMNVEV (reference sequence). The CDR3 has 13 residues. The chain has TRBV27 and TRBJ2-7; TRBD2 might be the D (5 bases). The material sequenced was memory CD4+ T cells sorted from blood. Subset meaning: CD45RA-negative fraction. The receptor was derived from a young man in good health. The CDR3 nucleotides are TGTGCCAGCAGACGCGGACTGTTCTACGAGCAGTACTTC. It yields the protein CASRRGLFYEQYF.